Below are 9 T cell receptor beta chains sequenced from a single sample in a study of shared clonotypes between healthy human individuals. The method was immunoSEQ multiplex PCR; TCRdb's version includes in-frame clones alone and lacks a portion of them. The top ten clones hold under 2% of a sample with around 2,000,000 clones, about 93% of them seen once. Terminally differentiated effector memory CD45RA+ cells were excluded by CCR7 positive selection of CD45RO-negative cells. The sequenced sample consisted of naive CD8+ T cells from PBMCs. These TCRs come from a man younger than 35 in good health. Some clones in this sample may be carry-over from other donors' samples.

The chain is built from TRBV25-1 and TRBJ2-7; possible D gene TRBD1, 6 bases. There are 13 residues in the CDR3. V was cut by 1 base and J by 4 bases, with 8 bases left in between. Germline-derived CDR1 and CDR2 are MGHDK and SYGVNS. The CDR3 here is CASSELRGYEQYF. Here the CDR3 DNA reads TGTGCCAGCAGTGAATTAAGGGGGTACGAGCAGTACTTC.

This chain joins TRBV6-6 and TRBJ2-7; 9 bases line up with TRBD1. The CDR3 length is 14 residues. J was trimmed by 5 bases and V by 2 bases; bases with no gene match: 4. Germline V gene data show CDR1 as MNHNY and CDR2 as SVGAGI (reference sequence). The CDR3 coding sequence is TGTGCCAGCAGTTACACAGGGGGCCTTAACGAGCAGTACTTC. As protein: CASSYTGGLNEQYF.

The rearrangement links TRBV5-1 to TRBJ2-7, with 7 bases identical to TRBD1. In germline, CDR1 is SGHRS, CDR2 YFSETQ. V shed 6 bases, J shed 0 bases, and the junction held 9 bases outside the gene matches. The CDR3 has 15 residues. Written as DNA, the CDR3 is TGCGCCAGCACAAACTTCAGGGACAGCTCCTACGAGCAGTACTTC. The encoded protein is CASTNFRDSSYEQYF.

The chain links TRBV7-6 to TRBJ2-2; 16 positions agree with TRBD2. The CDR3 runs 18 residues. CDR1 and CDR2 from the germline V gene are SGHVS and FNYEAQ. J lost 7 bases, V lost 5 bases, and 10 bases had no gene match. CDR3: CASSPGGLAGGPIGELFF. The CDR3 bases are TGTGCCAGCAGCCCAGGGGGACTAGCGGGAGGGCCGATCGGGGAGCTGTTTTTT.

The chain recombines TRBV2 with TRBJ2-2; TRBD2 is a possible D gene (6 bases). There are 16 residues in the CDR3. Germline-derived CDR1 and CDR2 are SNHLY and FYNNEI. V was shortened by 3 bases and J by 0 bases, with 11 bases between the two germline ends. Here the CDR3 DNA reads TGTGCCAGCAGTGACAGGGAGGCGCCGAACACCGGGGAGCTGTTTTTT. This translates into CASSDREAPNTGELFF.

This chain's CDR3 is CASSLTGRGGHEQYF. The CDR3 DNA is TGTGCCAGCAGTCTGACTGGGCGGGGGGGACACGAGCAGTACTTC. The gene calls are TRBV27 and TRBJ2-7; 9 bases line up with TRBD2. V gave up 5 bases and J gave up 5 bases; unmatched junction bases: 10. The germline V gene encodes CDR1 MNHEY and CDR2 SMNVEV (reference sequence). The CDR3 totals 15 residues.

The chain recombines TRBV4-2 with TRBJ1-1; weak D call: TRBD1 (6 bases). V lost 0 bases to trimming and J lost 2 bases, with 13 bases between them. This CDR3 is 16 amino acids long. CDR1 is LGHNA and CDR2 is YNFKEQ in the germline V gene. The CDR3 region is CASSQDPGTFNTEAFF. The CDR3 DNA reads TGTGCCAGCAGCCAAGATCCGGGGACATTCAACACTGAAGCTTTCTTT.

V gene TRBV7-9 combines with J gene TRBJ1-2; 10 bases agree with TRBD1. This CDR3 contains 14 residues. Germline lookup yields CDR1 SEHNR and CDR2 FQNEAQ (reference sequence). V shed 3 bases, J shed 8 bases, and the junction held 6 bases outside the gene matches. CDR3 bases: TGTGCCAGCAGCTTCGCCGGGACAGGGGAAGGCTACACCTTC. Its translation: CASSFAGTGEGYTF.

The chain uses TRBV6-6 and TRBJ1-1; D gene unclear. V gave up 0 bases and J gave up 0 bases, with 11 bases separating them. The CDR3 sequence is 16 residues long. CDR1 is MNHNY, CDR2 SVGAGI, per germline (reference sequence). CDR3 residues: CASSYSQGRVNTEAFF. In DNA form, the CDR3 reads TGTGCCAGCAGTTACTCCCAAGGACGGGTGAACACTGAAGCTTTCTTT.